The 2 T cell receptor beta chains in this list originate from one sample, sequenced in a study of CD8 T cells in Susac syndrome. The RNA, roughly 0.45 to 1 ug, was put through reverse transcription using random hexamers. TCRdb used MiXCR to reprocess the immunoSEQ multiplex PCR reads, holding one entry per CDR3 protein. This table has 140,000 or so distinct CDR3 sequences, approximately 96% appearing once. Sequenced sample: CD4+ T cells from PBMCs. Every receptor here comes from a human donor with Susac syndrome.

The J gene is TRBJ2-2, the V gene TRBV14, with 7 nucleotides matching TRBD1. The CDR3 loop spans 16 amino acids. Germline V CDR1 and CDR2: SGHDN, FVKESK. V lost 3 bases, J lost 5 bases, and 9 bases stayed unmatched. The CDR3 DNA reads as TGTGCCAGCAGCCAGACCAGGGGGTTAAGGACCGGGGAGCTGTTTTTT. Protein product: CASSQTRGLRTGELFF.

The chain employs TRBV6-5 and TRBJ2-7; D possibly corresponds to TRBD1 (5 bases). The CDR3 runs 15 residues. Trimming took off 6 bases at V and 10 bases at J, with 25 bases between the two ends. Per the germline V gene, CDR1 is MNHEY and CDR2 is SVGAGI. The CDR3 DNA sequence: TGTGCCAGCAGACCCAGGGCATCTATAAGTTTGGGTCAGTACTTC. Its protein product is CASRPRASISLGQYF.